This record looks at one T cell receptor beta chain sequence and its context. What it binds is unknown. It was with 60 Vbeta and 13 Jbeta primers that the PCR ran. Repertoires were generated with immunoSEQ multiplex PCR, while TCRdb's copy carries only in-frame clones and drops some. The sample spans 70,000 to 80,000 clones; the ten largest clones claim roughly 2.6%. The source of the sample is a study of cytomegalovirus exposure and HLA in healthy donors. Study observations and caveats: A reported reduction in N-insertions relative to the approximately 640-donor mean was seen in an Asian-associated ancestry cluster in a later analysis. Cytomegalovirus-associated status was assigned to approximately 160 TCR beta chains. TCR beta sequences numbering roughly 18,000 were associated with HLA alleles at 0.05 false discovery rate in a later analysis. Later analysis showed TCR association rates varying by HLA locus, highest for DRB1 and lowest for HLA-C.

This CDR3 comprises 16 residues. Germline loops: CDR1 SGHDT, CDR2 YYEEEE. Unmatched junction bases numbered 6, after V lost 4 bases and J lost 3 bases. This clonotype was sampled from a man aged 35 to 55 in good health and CMV-seronegative. The sequencing sample was made of PBMCs. V is TRBV5-6 and J is TRBJ2-1, with TRBD1 matching 11 bases. The CDR3 loop is CASSRPGTGGYNEQFF. CDR3 nucleotide sequence: TGTGCCAGCAGCCGTCCCGGGACAGGGGGCTACAATGAGCAGTTCTTC.